The 5 T cell receptor beta chains below come from one sample, sequenced in a study of beta chain features in type 1 diabetes. Expressed TCRB transcripts were sequenced because the isolated RNA had all been reverse transcribed beforehand. Using immunoSEQ multiplex PCR, the repertoire was profiled, and TCRdb retains in-frame clones only, with some absent. The data hold some 220,000 clones, with approximately 10% observed a single time. The sequencing sample was made of central memory CD4+ T cells from blood. The origin of the receptors is a man aged 18 to 30 in good health.

This clone was detected only a few times. This chain uses TRBV6-5 with TRBJ2-7; 7 positions agree with TRBD2. CDR1 MNHEY and CDR2 SVGAGI come from the germline V gene. The V and J ends lost 6 bases and 1 base, in that order; junction bases with no gene match: 3. The CDR3 is made up of 13 amino acids. CDR3 nucleotides: TGTGCCAGCAGCCGGGGAGGGTCCTACGAGCAGTACTTC. Translation gives CASSRGGSYEQYF.

V usage is TRBV18 and J usage is TRBJ2-1; 9 positions match TRBD2. The CDR3 extends over 15 amino acids. Germline loops: CDR1 KGHSH, CDR2 LQKENI. The junction had 6 bases not matched to a gene; V was cut back by 1 base and J by 8 bases. CDR3 bases: TGTGCCAGCTCACCACTGGCGGGAGGGTACCATGAGCAGTTCTTC. It specifies CASSPLAGGYHEQFF.

The CDR3 sequence: CASISTQSSYNEQFF. As DNA, the CDR3 is TGTGCCAGCATTTCCACGCAGAGCTCCTACAATGAGCAGTTCTTC. The V and J genes are TRBV27 and TRBJ2-1; no reliable D call. The V end was cut by 7 bases, the J end by 0 bases, with 13 bases between. The CDR3 contains 15 residues. CDR1 and CDR2 from the germline V gene are MNHEY and SMNVEV (reference sequence).

This chain connects TRBV6-1 to TRBJ2-7; TRBD1 or TRBD2 may be the D gene (7 bases each). This CDR3 has 14 amino acids. CDR1 and CDR2 from the germline V gene are MNHNS and SASEGT. V was clipped by 5 bases and J by 4 bases, with 15 bases between them. For the CDR3, the DNA is TGTGCCAGCAGTCAGAGACAGGGAGGGTACGAGCAGTACTTC. Its protein product is CASSQRQGGYEQYF.

This clone has at least ten counts. This rearrangement joins TRBV7-2 to TRBJ2-5; a weak D match, TRBD1 (6 bases). V dropped 5 bases and J dropped 2 bases, with 15 bases sitting between them. The CDR3 contains 15 residues. The germline CDR1 and CDR2 sequences are SGHTA and FQGNSA. The CDR3 loop is CASSPRTALQETQYF. The DNA for the CDR3 is TGTGCCAGCAGCCCGAGGACAGCCCTACAAGAGACCCAGTACTTC.